This T cell receptor beta chain is from a study of cytomegalovirus exposure and HLA in healthy donors. This CDR3 region has 16 residues. V lost 4 bases and J 2 bases, leaving 17 bases between the germline ends. CDR1 is SGDLS, CDR2 YYNGEE, per germline. TCRdb keeps only in-frame clones here, not all; method: immunoSEQ multiplex PCR. The repertoire holds about 160,000 clones, with just under 85% as singletons. General observations from the study: Most TCR sequences proved rare, with some public TCRs found in many donors. The study flagged about 150 TCR beta chains as cytomegalovirus-associated.

A word on this clone: Its antigen is not identified.

The approximately 120-subject validation cohort, separate from the 666-subject first cohort, included the donors. The sample was PBMCs. The V gene is TRBV9, the J gene TRBJ2-3; maybe TRBD2 (6 bases). This receptor was obtained from a man younger than 45 in good health and CMV-seropositive. The CDR3 sequence is CASSPRGLGDTDTQYF. CDR3 coding DNA: TGTGCCAGCAGCCCTCGGGGACTGGGGGACACAGATACGCAGTATTTT.